This paragraph covers one T cell receptor (beta chain) sequence. Its target antigen remains unknown. Qualities for individual bases were not recorded, and no much larger clone is one base off. Library generation was performed with 5' RACE. Sequencing was carried out with an Illumina HiSeq 2500. A second PCR of roughly 6 to 12 cycles was run with a J-beta primer mix and a sample-barcoded 5' primer. Each TCR beta cDNA molecule received a unique molecular identifier from a template-switch 5' adaptor carrying 12 random nucleotides. At least 2.5 million CDR3-containing paired-end reads were obtained from each sample. All of the RNA was converted into first-strand cDNA using the Mint cDNA synthesis kit, with a TRBC-specific oligonucleotide serving as the primer. After uracil-DNA glycosylase treatment, a first 18-cycle PCR used universal primers M1SS and BC2_uni_R on all cDNA. Per the original workflow: For normalization, 1 million high-quality reads were randomly selected from each sample, with every read carrying a distinct molecular identifier. Instead of being binned into consensus sequences, reads with shared molecular identifiers were discarded. MiTCR, run with a Q25 quality threshold and the strictest error-elimination algorithm, handled CDR3 identification, clonotype clustering and error correction. A nonparametric unseen species model with Euler transformation was used to estimate a lower bound on total TCR beta diversity. TCRdb itself trimmed the public reads at Q25 with fastp, ran MiXCR and retained productive beta chains. Every CDR3 protein is listed once, alongside the most common genes and DNA of its rows. These V and J calls rely on TCRdb rather than the paper's analysis. In this sample the table shows around 1.5 million distinct CDR3 sequences, about 35% of which occur a single time. The ten largest clones take up about 11% of the sample.

The sample is drawn from a study of blood T cells in healthy people across ages (dated by TCRdb to about 2015). Some background on the complete study: In model experiments, template switching captured roughly one uniquely barcoded TCR beta cDNA molecule for every two T cells. For two donors (one aged 18 to 29 and one aged 80 or older), the study analyzed two additional independent replicas of 1 million unique cDNA reads from the same blood draw. The donors were divided into four age groups: young (average around 16 years), middle-aged (approximately 41), aged (around 59) and long-lived (roughly 82). Donors of different ages were randomly distributed across sequencing lanes to avoid experimental bias. Age-related changes in TCR beta repertoire diversity were measured in the study by deep sequencing normalized with unique cDNA molecular identifiers. General findings and caveats noted by the study authors: A strong correlation was found between observed TCR beta diversity and the percentage of naive T cells measured by flow cytometry. The long-lived group showed more naive CD4+ T cells, fewer expanded clones and increased TCR diversity than the aged group, suggesting age selection. Conclusive comparison of naive and antigen-experienced compartments was prevented by the profiling of bulk unsorted PBMCs. Total diversity estimates from one million sequenced T cells were considered lower bounds and underestimates. Observed TCR beta diversity per million T cells fell roughly linearly with age, and a significant reduction was already apparent by age approximately 41. Because donor CMV infection status was unknown, age-related changes in expanded clonotypes were potentially confounded.

The germline ends are 7 bases apart after V is trimmed by 3 bases and J by 7 bases. CDR1 and CDR2, looked up from the germline V gene, are WSHSY and SAAADI. The CDR3 measures 12 amino acids from cysteine to phenylalanine. Just CDR3 DNA is preserved here, 36 bases in frame from base 1. Donors were 35 to 40 systemically healthy Caucasian individuals from Russia aged about 6 to 100 years. Ten milliliters of peripheral blood were drawn from each donor into EDTA-treated Vacutainer tubes. Ficoll-Paque density-gradient centrifugation was used to isolate PBMCs, with at least 7 million per sample. Total RNA was extracted from PBMCs with Trizol reagent, with at least 5.5 micrograms obtained per sample. For every donor, flow cytometry on a PBMC aliquot measured the percentage of naive CD45RAhigh/CD27high T cells.

The chain links TRBV10-2 with TRBJ2-4, with no confident D gene call. The clonotype comes from a woman in her twenties or thirties in good health. Specimen: blood. In nucleotides, the sequence is TGCGCCAGCAGTGAATTTGGGAACATTCAGTACTTC. This codes for CASSEFGNIQYF.